The entry that follows covers one T cell receptor (beta chain) sequence. Its antigen is unknown. The germline V gene has CDR1 LGHDT and CDR2 YNNKEL (reference sequence). V was shortened by 2 bases and J by 1 base, with 8 bases between the two germline ends. This CDR3 region has 14 residues. Conversion of TCR transcripts into cDNA relied on 5'RACE template switching, which added a universal primer site and UMIs. TCRdb re-analysed the 5' RACE reads in MiXCR, keeping a single row per CDR3 protein. Of 250,000 to 400,000 distinct CDR3 sequences in the sample, roughly 4.3% were seen once. The sample belongs to a study of T cells after yellow fever vaccination. Across the whole study: The authors prepared low-cell-number fractions using SMART-Seq v4 Ultra Low Input. Study-wide findings and caveats: A faster peak, day 5 versus 15, was reached by the weaker secondary response. Most clones from primary vaccination resurfaced after the booster (approximately 97% CD4, over 85% CD8).

Specimen: PBMCs, collected 5 days after the yellow fever booster vaccination. The receptor's source is a man between 18 and 29 years old who received the YFV17D yellow fever vaccine. V and J are TRBV3-1 and TRBJ1-2; weak D call: TRBD1 (5 bases). DNA of the CDR3: TGTGCCAGCAGCCAAAACAGGATTAACTATGGCTACACCTTC. Protein sequence: CASSQNRINYGYTF.